This T cell receptor (beta chain) was found in a study of T cell changes during pregnancy in multiple sclerosis. V was clipped by 0 bases and J by 4 bases, with 7 bases between them. The CDR3 sequence is 14 residues long. Germline CDR1 is SGDLS and CDR2 is YYNGEE. Method: immunoSEQ multiplex PCR; TCRdb's copy keeps in-frame clones and lacks some. The table records 25,000 to 35,000 clones, about 88% of them present only once. The chain links TRBV9 to TRBJ2-2, with D perhaps TRBD2 (5 bases). The receptor was derived from a female donor with multiple sclerosis, enrolled in a pregnancy study. Sequenced here: CD4+ T cells from peripheral blood mononuclear cells, sampled in the second trimester of pregnancy. The CDR3 DNA is TGTGCCAGCAGCGTAGTAAGCGGCACCGGGGAGCTGTTTTTT. Residues: CASSVVSGTGELFF.